These 30 T cell receptor beta chains came from one sample sequenced in a study of identical twins (dated by TCRdb to about 2016). The library was generated by 5' RACE. The listed sequencing device is Illumina HiSeq 2000. Starting from the raw public reads, TCRdb applied fastp trimming at Q25, assembled clones with MiXCR and retained in-frame beta chains. Rows with one shared CDR3 protein collapse into an entry with the most common genes and DNA. The sample yields approximately 500,000 distinct CDR3 sequences; approximately 16% were counted once. The ten largest clones capture around 0.4% of the sample. Another study also made use of these data, one on yellow fever vaccine responses in identical twins.

The sequenced material came from CD4+ T cells sorted from blood. The source is a woman younger than 35 in good health.

J is TRBJ2-1 and V is TRBV12-3 or TRBV12-4; D uncertain. Trimming took off 9 bases at V and 1 base at J, with 13 bases between the two ends. There are 14 residues in the CDR3. This CDR3 is CASSKGSSYNEQFF. DNA of the CDR3: TGTGCCAGTTCAAAGGGTAGTTCCTACAATGAGCAGTTCTTC.

This chain connects TRBV20-1 to TRBJ2-7; D might be TRBD2 (6 bases). The CDR3 length is 13 residues. Germline lookup yields CDR1 DFQATT and CDR2 SNEGSKA (reference sequence). Trimming took 5 bases from V and 2 from J, leaving 13 bases between them. CDR3 nucleotide sequence: TGCAGTGCTTGCCGGGGCGGGACCTACGAGCAGTACTTC. Translation: CSACRGGTYEQYF.

This chain connects TRBV10-3 to TRBJ2-1, with a weak D call TRBD1 (5 bases). Trimming removed 10 bases at V and 9 bases at J, with 19 bases between. This CDR3 contains 13 residues. Germline lookup yields CDR1 ENHRY and CDR2 SYGVKD. CDR3 DNA sequence: TGTGCCAACGCGCCAGGACAAGAAAGTGAGCAGTTCTTC. Translated, it gives CANAPGQESEQFF.

This clonotype has only a few counts. The rearrangement joins TRBV7-9 to TRBJ2-5; D uncertain. This CDR3 is 15 amino acids long. CDR1 SEHNR and CDR2 FQNEAQ come from the germline V gene (reference sequence). Trimming took 5 bases from V and 1 from J, leaving 14 bases between them. CDR3 nucleotides: TGTGCCAGCAGCCAAAGAACAGTGACCCAAGAGACCCAGTACTTC. Translating gives CASSQRTVTQETQYF.

Only a few counts were recorded for this clonotype. The V and J genes are TRBV20-1 and TRBJ2-3; tentatively, D is TRBD2 (5 bases). V lost 0 bases to trimming and J lost 1 base, with 11 bases between them. This CDR3 spans 15 amino acids. Germline CDR1 DFQATT, CDR2 SNEGSKA (reference sequence). The CDR3 bases are TGCAGTGCTAGAGATGGAGGTTACCGCACAGATACGCAGTATTTT. It is translated as CSARDGGYRTDTQYF.

The chain has TRBV20-1 and TRBJ1-1; D unclear. The CDR3 extends over 12 amino acids. Germline CDR1 and CDR2: DFQATT and SNEGSKA (reference sequence). Trimming stripped 3 bases from V and 3 bases from J, with 8 bases between. CDR3 protein: CSASKRHTEAFF. In nucleotides, the CDR3 is TGCAGTGCTAGCAAGCGTCACACTGAAGCTTTCTTT.

The sample holds a few counts of this clonotype. This rearrangement joins TRBV4-1 to TRBJ2-5; D gene uncertain. From germline, CDR1 is MGHRA and CDR2 YSYEKL. Trimming stripped 8 bases from V and 5 bases from J, with 21 bases between. The CDR3 consists of 15 residues. As DNA, the CDR3 is TGCGCCAGCTCTCCGAACCCGGCCCCCGGGGAGACCCAGTACTTC. Its translation is CASSPNPAPGETQYF.

This clonotype has more than one count but fewer than ten. This chain connects TRBV15 to TRBJ2-2; 7 bases fit TRBD1. This CDR3 spans 13 amino acids. CDR1 and CDR2 from the germline V gene are LNHNV and YYDKDF (reference sequence). The ends lost 6 bases at V and 4 bases at J; junction bases unmatched: 2. CDR3 in amino acids: CATRQGSTGELFF. Here the CDR3 DNA reads TGTGCCACCAGACAGGGGAGCACCGGGGAGCTGTTTTTT. Full variable domain (missing parts from reference TRBV15 and TRBJ2-2): DAMVIQNPRYQVTQFGKPVTLSCSQTLNHNVMYWYQQKSSQAPKLLFHYYDKDFNNEADTPDNFQSRRPNTSFCFLDIRSPGLGDTAMYLCATRQGSTGELFFGEGSRLTVL.

The chain carries TRBV7-7 and TRBJ2-7, with 10 bases lining up with TRBD1. CDR1 and CDR2 (germline): SSHAT, FNYEAQ (reference sequence). The V segment lost 1 base and the J segment 2 bases; nucleotides outside the gene matches: 5. The CDR3 has 16 residues. The DNA of the CDR3 is TGTGCCAGCAGCTTAGAGGGACAGGGGTCGGCCTACGAGCAGTACGTC. Amino acids: CASSLEGQGSAYEQYV.

The chain is built from TRBV13 and TRBJ1-4; a possible D gene is TRBD1 (6 bases). V was clipped by 5 bases and J by 4 bases, with 11 bases between them. The CDR3 runs 14 residues. Germline values: CDR1 PRHDT, CDR2 FYEKMQ (reference sequence). CDR3 sequence (DNA): TGTGCCAGCAGCCGACAGGTGAATAATGAAAAACTGTTTTTT. This gives the protein CASSRQVNNEKLFF. Combining the CDR3 with reference TRBV13 and TRBJ1-4 gives the whole variable domain AAGVIQSPRHLIKEKRETATLKCYPIPRHDTVYWYQQGPGQDPQFLISFYEKMQSDKGSIPDRFSAQQFSDYHSELNMSSLELGDSALYFCASSRQVNNEKLFFGSGTQLSVL.

This clonotype came up a few times. The V and J genes are TRBV7-9 and TRBJ2-7, with D hard to call. The CDR3 length is 13 residues. Between the trimmed V and J ends, which lost 3 bases and 6 bases, there was a span of 12 bases. The germline V gene has CDR1 SEHNR and CDR2 FQNEAQ (reference sequence). In DNA, the CDR3 is TGTGCCAGCAGCTTCCCGTTGAAGGGCGAGCAGTACTTC. Amino acid sequence: CASSFPLKGEQYF.

This clonotype was found a few times. The chain employs TRBV7-8 and TRBJ2-7; the D is unclear. Germline V gives CDR1 SGHVS, CDR2 FQNEAQ. V lost 0 bases, J lost 2 bases, and 5 bases lay in between. This CDR3 has 13 amino acids. Here the CDR3 reads CASSLADTYEQYF. The CDR3 DNA sequence: TGTGCCAGCAGCTTAGCAGATACCTACGAGCAGTACTTC.

This clonotype came up a few times. V usage is TRBV20-1 and J usage is TRBJ2-1, with 8 nucleotides matching TRBD2. Germline CDR1 reads DFQATT; CDR2 reads SNEGSKA (reference sequence). The CDR3 totals 17 residues. J lost 0 bases, V lost 0 bases, and 7 bases had no gene match. CDR3 sequence reads: CSARDYLGTSSYNEQFF. CDR3 in DNA: TGCAGTGCTAGAGATTACCTAGGGACTAGCTCCTACAATGAGCAGTTCTTC.

This clonotype was counted many times. The chain couples TRBV3-1 to TRBJ2-5; TRBD2 is a possible D gene (6 bases). The germline CDR1 and CDR2 sequences are LGHDT and YNNKEL (reference sequence). The germline V and J ends were trimmed by 1 base and 4 bases, with 7 bases remaining between them. CDR3 length: 13 residues. CDR3 DNA: TGTGCCAGCAGCCAAGCCGGGGGAGAGACCCAGTACTTC. Its protein is CASSQAGGETQYF.

The chain recombines TRBV6-1 with TRBJ1-2; the D gene is possibly TRBD1 (6 bases). Trimming cost V 7 bases and J 5 bases, with 20 bases left between them. The CDR3 is 15 residues long. From germline, CDR1 is MNHNS and CDR2 SASEGT. The chain's CDR3 is CASTRGPTGAYGYTF. The CDR3 nucleotides read TGTGCCAGCACCCGCGGACCGACAGGAGCGTATGGCTACACCTTC.

This rearrangement joins TRBV14 to TRBJ2-1; perhaps TRBD2 as D (5 bases). Germline CDR1 SGHDN, CDR2 FVKESK. This CDR3 is built from 16 residues. The germline V and J ends were trimmed by 4 bases and 5 bases, with 18 bases remaining between them. This CDR3 is CASSPLTSPTDNEQFF. CDR3 DNA: TGTGCCAGCAGCCCTTTAACTAGTCCAACAGACAATGAGCAGTTCTTC.

This clonotype appeared many times. CDR3 loop: CASSPAGPYEQYF. The CDR3 DNA reads TGTGCCAGCAGTCCAGCGGGACCCTACGAGCAGTACTTC. The chain uses TRBV12-3 or TRBV12-4 and TRBJ2-7; 7 bases align to TRBD2. The CDR3 covers 13 residues. V was pared by 5 bases and J by 2 bases, with 3 bases of the junction left unmatched.

This clonotype was detected a few times. The chain uses TRBV24-1 and TRBJ2-3; no clear D. The germline CDR1 and CDR2 sequences are KGHDR and SFDVKD. The length of the CDR3 is 15 residues. Trimming stripped 1 base from V and 4 bases from J, with 11 bases between. This CDR3 reads CATSDFVAAADTQYF. The CDR3 DNA follows: TGTGCCACCAGTGATTTCGTGGCGGCGGCAGATACGCAGTATTTT.

The CDR3 loop reads CASSLGGTALDTQYF. CDR3 coding DNA: TGCGCCAGCAGCTTGGGCGGGACAGCTTTAGATACGCAGTATTTT. This chain uses TRBV5-1 with TRBJ2-3, with D possibly matching TRBD1 (7 bases). Germline V gene data show CDR1 as SGHRS and CDR2 as YFSETQ. The CDR3 is 15 amino acids. The V gene lost 0 bases and the J gene lost 5 bases, with 13 bases spanning the gap.

The sample holds a few counts of this clonotype. The chain employs TRBV3-1 and TRBJ2-3; possibly TRBD1 for D (5 bases). V was pared by 3 bases and J by 5 bases, with 15 bases between. The CDR3 covers 15 residues. CDR1 LGHDT and CDR2 YNNKEL come from the germline V gene (reference sequence). CDR3 residues: CASSHSQGWLDTQYF. The CDR3 DNA reads TGTGCCAGCAGCCATAGCCAGGGTTGGTTAGATACGCAGTATTTT.

The chain recombines TRBV12-3 or TRBV12-4 with TRBJ2-3; D not certain. The CDR3 spans 15 residues. The ends were cut back, 6 bases at V and 2 bases at J, with 15 bases in the middle. CDR3 DNA sequence: TGTGCCAGCAGCCGAATCCCCACGAACACAGATACGCAGTATTTT. As protein: CASSRIPTNTDTQYF.

This clonotype was detected ten times or more. The chain recombines TRBV5-1 with TRBJ2-3, with 9 bases identical to TRBD2. After removal of 0 bases from V and 5 bases from J, the junction contained 4 bases not matched to a gene. The CDR3 runs 15 residues. CDR1 SGHRS and CDR2 YFSETQ come from the germline V gene. In DNA, the CDR3 is TGCGCCAGCAGCTTGGTTAGCGGGGGCGGAGATACGCAGTATTTT. This encodes CASSLVSGGGDTQYF.

The chain is built from TRBV29-1 and TRBJ2-3, with D unresolved. This CDR3 comprises 10 residues. With 5 bases removed from V and 6 bases from J, the gap between germline ends came to 6 bases. Germline loops: CDR1 SQVTM, CDR2 ANQGSEA. As DNA, the CDR3 is TGCAGCGTTTTGGCTGATACGCAGTATTTT. Its translation is CSVLADTQYF.

This clonotype was found a few times. The chain recombines TRBV3-1 with TRBJ1-5, with D unresolved. The ends were cut back, 1 base at V and 7 bases at J, with 5 bases in the middle. The CDR3 totals 12 residues. Germline lookup yields CDR1 LGHDT and CDR2 YNNKEL (reference sequence). The CDR3 sequence is CASSQGEQPQHF. The CDR3 bases are TGTGCCAGCAGCCAAGGGGAGCAGCCCCAGCATTTT.

The sample holds a few counts of this clonotype. A much larger clone lies one base from this, so it may be a read error. The V call is TRBV12-3 or TRBV12-4, the J call TRBJ1-5; D unresolved. V lost 5 bases and J lost 1, with 3 bases in between. CDR3 size: 12 residues. The CDR3 region is CASSISNQPQHF. CDR3 sequence (DNA): TGTGCCAGCAGTATCAGCAATCAGCCCCAGCATTTT.

Only a few counts were recorded for this clonotype. The V call is TRBV20-1, the J call TRBJ2-7; D unresolved. Germline CDR1 is DFQATT and CDR2 is SNEGSKA (reference sequence). The CDR3 length is 13 residues. V was pared by 1 base and J by 3 bases, with 10 bases between. CDR3 DNA sequence: TGCAGTGCTAGAGTGGCCGCCGGCTACGAGCAGTACTTC. As protein: CSARVAAGYEQYF.

The chain employs TRBV18 and TRBJ2-7; no clear D. Germline V CDR1 and CDR2: KGHSH, LQKENI. The CDR3 contains 14 residues. The V gene lost 4 bases and the J gene lost 0 bases, with 10 bases spanning the gap. The CDR3 protein is CASSQGTSSYEQYV. The CDR3 DNA reads TGTGCCAGCTCACAGGGCACCAGCTCCTACGAGCAGTACGTC.

This clonotype showed up just a few times. This rearrangement joins TRBV7-9 to TRBJ1-1; D perhaps matches TRBD1 (5 bases). Trimming took off 2 bases at V and 8 bases at J, with 15 bases between the two ends. This CDR3 comprises 14 residues. In germline, CDR1 is SEHNR, CDR2 FQNEAQ (reference sequence). The CDR3 spells CASSLWDRYGEAFF. Written as DNA, the CDR3 is TGTGCCAGCAGCTTATGGGACCGGTATGGGGAAGCTTTCTTT.

This chain connects TRBV12-3 or TRBV12-4 to TRBJ2-7; 10 nucleotides align to TRBD2. The V segment lost 11 bases and the J segment 0 bases; nucleotides outside the gene matches: 19. The CDR3 length is 18 residues. This CDR3 reads CACCLYRLAGTNSYEQYF. The CDR3 DNA sequence: TGTGCCTGCTGTTTATACAGACTAGCGGGCACTAACTCCTACGAGCAGTACTTC.

This clonotype was seen at least ten times. This chain's CDR3 is CASGLAGGETQYF. DNA for the CDR3: TGTGCCAGCGGACTAGCGGGGGGGGAGACCCAGTACTTC. This chain joins TRBV10-3 and TRBJ2-5; 15 nucleotides line up with TRBD2. This CDR3 has 13 amino acids. In germline, CDR1 is ENHRY, CDR2 SYGVKD. Trimming at V came to 10 bases and at J to 5 bases, leaving 2 bases not matched to a gene.